This TCR beta chain emerged from a study of cytomegalovirus exposure and HLA in healthy donors. General study points: For most TCR sequences rarity was the rule, although some public TCRs occurred in many donors. Altogether, 160 or so TCR beta chains were recorded as cytomegalovirus-associated.

Both 60 Vbeta primers and 13 Jbeta primers went into the PCR. Libraries were prepared by immunoSEQ multiplex PCR; TCRdb keeps only in-frame clonotypes and omits some of them. The sample consists of 150,000 to 200,000 clones, about 85% of them appearing once. This clone was observed a few times. No antigen is known for it. Trimming took off 2 bases at V and 0 bases at J, with 14 bases between the two ends. The CDR3 runs to 17 residues. The sequence derives from a man aged 18 to 29 in good health and CMV-seropositive. The sample taken for sequencing was PBMCs. The chain carries TRBV6-7 and TRBJ1-3; D unclear. TRBV6-7 belongs to the ORF category, with a function that is uncertain. CDR3 DNA: TGTGCCAGCAGTTACCCCTCGCCCACCGGCTCTGGAAACACCATATATTTT. Amino acid sequence: CASSYPSPTGSGNTIYF.